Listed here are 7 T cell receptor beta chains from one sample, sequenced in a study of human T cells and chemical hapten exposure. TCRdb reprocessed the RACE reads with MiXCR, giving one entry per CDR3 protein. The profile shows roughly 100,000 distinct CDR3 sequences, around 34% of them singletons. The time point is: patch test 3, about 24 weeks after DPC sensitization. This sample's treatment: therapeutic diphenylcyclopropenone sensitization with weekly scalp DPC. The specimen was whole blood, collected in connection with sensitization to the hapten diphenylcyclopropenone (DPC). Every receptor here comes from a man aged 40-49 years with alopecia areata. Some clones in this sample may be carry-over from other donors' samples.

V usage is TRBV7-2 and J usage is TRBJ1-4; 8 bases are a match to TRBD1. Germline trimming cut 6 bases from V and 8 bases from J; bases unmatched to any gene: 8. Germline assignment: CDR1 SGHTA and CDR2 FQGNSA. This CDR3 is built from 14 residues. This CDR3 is CASRAGGGAEKLFF. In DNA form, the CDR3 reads TGTGCCAGCAGGGCAGGGGGCGGCGCGGAAAAACTGTTTTTT.

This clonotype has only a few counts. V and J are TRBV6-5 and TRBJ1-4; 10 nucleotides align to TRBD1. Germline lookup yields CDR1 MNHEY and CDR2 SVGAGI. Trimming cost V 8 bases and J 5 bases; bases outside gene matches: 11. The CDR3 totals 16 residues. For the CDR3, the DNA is TGTGCCAGCGGCCAACTAGGGACAGGGGAAAATGAAAAACTGTTTTTT. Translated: CASGQLGTGENEKLFF.

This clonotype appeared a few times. CDR3 protein: CASSTLAGAGDTQYF. The CDR3 nucleotides are TGTGCCAGCAGCACACTAGCGGGAGCGGGAGATACGCAGTATTTT. The chain uses TRBV6-2 or TRBV6-3 and TRBJ2-3, with TRBD2 matching 11 bases. Germline CDR1 MNHEY, CDR2 SVGEGT. The CDR3 is made up of 15 amino acids. V lost 6 bases to trimming and J lost 5 bases; unmatched junction nucleotides: 7.

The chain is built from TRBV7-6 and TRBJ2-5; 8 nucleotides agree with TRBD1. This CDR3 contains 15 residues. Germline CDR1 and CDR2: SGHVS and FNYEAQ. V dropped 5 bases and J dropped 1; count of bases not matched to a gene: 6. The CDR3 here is CASSPRTGIQETQYF. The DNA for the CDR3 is TGTGCCAGCAGCCCTAGGACAGGGATCCAAGAGACCCAGTACTTC.

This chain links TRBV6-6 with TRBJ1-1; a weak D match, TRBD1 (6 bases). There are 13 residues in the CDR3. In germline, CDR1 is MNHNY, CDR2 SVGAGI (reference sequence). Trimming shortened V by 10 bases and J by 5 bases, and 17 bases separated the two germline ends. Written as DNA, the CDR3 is TGTGCCACCACTAGGAAGGGGGATACTGAAGCTTTCTTT. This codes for CATTRKGDTEAFF.

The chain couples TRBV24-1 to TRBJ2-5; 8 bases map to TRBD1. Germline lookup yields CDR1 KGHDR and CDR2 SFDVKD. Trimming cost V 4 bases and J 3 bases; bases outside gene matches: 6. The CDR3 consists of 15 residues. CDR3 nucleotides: TGTGCCACCAGTGACCCAGGACAGGGAGAAGAGACCCAGTACTTC. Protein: CATSDPGQGEETQYF.

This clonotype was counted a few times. CDR3 nucleotide sequence: TGTGCCAGCAGCGTAGGACAGGGGCCGTCGGCGGCCGAGCAGTACTTC. Translation gives CASSVGQGPSAAEQYF. This sequence joins TRBV9 and TRBJ2-7, with 8 bases matching TRBD1. The junction had 11 bases not matched to a gene; V was cut back by 0 bases and J by 6 bases. There are 16 residues in the CDR3. From germline, CDR1 is SGDLS and CDR2 YYNGEE. The variable domain in full, with the rest retrieved from reference TRBV9 and TRBJ2-7, is DSGVTQTPKHLITATGQRVTLRCSPRSGDLSVYWYQQSLDQGLQFLIQYYNGEERAKGNILERFSAQQFPDLHSELNLSSLELGDSALYFCASSVGQGPSAAEQYFGPGTRLTVT.